Each of the 27 T cell receptor beta chains below was sequenced from the same sample in a study of early T cells in non-severe SARS-CoV-2 infection. TCRdb used MiXCR to reprocess the 5' RACE reads, holding one entry per CDR3 protein. The data contain about 98,000 distinct CDR3 sequences, 11% of them seen just once; the ten biggest clones take up around 5.1%. The source material was whole blood. These receptors were collected from an adult who was a healthcare worker with PCR-confirmed SARS-CoV-2 infection or an uninfected control (not recorded which).

This clonotype was seen ten or more times. The chain links TRBV7-9 to TRBJ1-6; perhaps TRBD1 as D (6 bases). Germline assignment: CDR1 SEHNR and CDR2 FQNEAQ (reference sequence). This CDR3 comprises 12 residues. V gave up 4 bases and J gave up 12 bases, with 10 bases separating them. CDR3 loop: CASSWDIQPLHF. CDR3 DNA sequence: TGTGCCAGCAGCTGGGACATTCAACCCCTCCACTTT.

V gene TRBV5-1 combines with J gene TRBJ2-3, with TRBD2 as a possible D gene (5 bases). Trimming took off 5 bases at V and 4 bases at J, with 14 bases between the two ends. Per the germline V gene, CDR1 is SGHRS and CDR2 is YFSETQ. This CDR3 contains 14 residues. DNA for the CDR3: TGCGCCAGCAGATTCAGAGGGTCCTCAGATACGCAGTATTTT. Its translation: CASRFRGSSDTQYF.

This clonotype was detected ten times or more. This chain links TRBV20-1 with TRBJ2-5, with TRBD1 matching over 9 bases. J lost 7 bases, V lost 2 bases, and 5 bases had no gene match. CDR3 length: 13 amino acids. Per germline, CDR1 DFQATT and CDR2 SNEGSKA (reference sequence). In DNA form, the CDR3 reads TGCAGTGCTAGAACCGGGACAGGGATGACCCAGTACTTC. This translates into CSARTGTGMTQYF.

The sample holds many counts of this clonotype. The V call is TRBV4-2, the J call TRBJ2-1; 10 positions match TRBD2. The CDR3 covers 16 residues. CDR1 is LGHNA and CDR2 is YNFKEQ in the germline V gene. Trimming cost V 1 base and J 7 bases; bases outside gene matches: 7. The DNA for the CDR3 is TGTGCCAGCAGCCAAGGCGCTAGCGGGGGCCAGAATGAGCAGTTCTTC. Translated: CASSQGASGGQNEQFF.

This clonotype has just a few counts. The V and J genes are TRBV7-2 and TRBJ2-3; TRBD2 agrees at 7 bases. The CDR3 is 15 amino acids. V lost 8 bases to trimming and J lost 0 bases; unmatched junction nucleotides: 8. Germline-derived CDR1 and CDR2 are SGHTA and FQGNSA. CDR3 protein: CASGIAGTSTDTQYF. The DNA for the CDR3 is TGTGCCAGCGGGATAGCGGGTACTAGCACAGATACGCAGTATTTT. The whole variable domain, filled in from reference TRBV7-2 and TRBJ2-3, reads GAGVSQSPSNKVTEKGKDVELRCDPISGHTALYWYRQSLGQGLEFLIYFQGNSAPDKSGLPSDRFSAERTGGSVSTLTIQRTQQEDSAVYLCASGIAGTSTDTQYFGPGTRLTVL.

The V call is TRBV20-1, the J call TRBJ1-6, with unresolved D. The CDR3 consists of 13 residues. In germline, CDR1 is DFQATT, CDR2 SNEGSKA (reference sequence). With 0 bases removed from V and 14 bases from J, the gap between germline ends came to 14 bases. The CDR3 DNA is TGCAGTGCTAGAGATAAGCTTTTGAGGGCCCTCCACTTT. It codes for CSARDKLLRALHF.

This chain links TRBV5-1 with TRBJ2-3; D uncertain. The V end was cut by 0 bases, the J end by 0 bases, with 8 bases between. Germline V gene sequence: CDR1 SGHRS, CDR2 YFSETQ. CDR3 length: 15 amino acids. The CDR3 spells CASSLDGFSTDTQYF. The CDR3 DNA is TGCGCCAGCAGCTTGGACGGATTTAGCACAGATACGCAGTATTTT. The variable domain in full, with the rest retrieved from reference TRBV5-1 and TRBJ2-3, is KAGVTQTPRYLIKTRGQQVTLSCSPISGHRSVSWYQQTPGQGLQFLFEYFSETQRNKGNFPGRFSGRQFSNSRSEMNVSTLELGDSALYLCASSLDGFSTDTQYFGPGTRLTVL.

J is TRBJ2-2 and V is TRBV6-6; D not certain. Germline V gene lookup returns CDR1 MNHNY and CDR2 SVGAGI (reference sequence). The CDR3 contains 15 residues. The V and J ends lost 5 bases and 1 base respectively, with 11 bases between them. CDR3 in DNA: TGTGCCAGCAGTCAATCGGGTCAGAACACCGGGGAGCTGTTTTTT. Its protein product is CASSQSGQNTGELFF.

This clonotype has a count of ten or more. This chain connects TRBV9 to TRBJ2-1; D gene unclear. The CDR3 covers 13 residues. Germline-derived CDR1 and CDR2 are SGDLS and YYNGEE. Deletions cut 3 bases from V and 0 bases from J, with 4 bases between. The DNA for the CDR3 is TGTGCCAGCAGCGGGAGCTCCTACAATGAGCAGTTCTTC. It specifies CASSGSSYNEQFF.

The rearrangement uses TRBV5-1 and TRBJ2-7, with TRBD1 matching over 10 bases. This CDR3 comprises 13 residues. V was pared by 4 bases and J by 7 bases, with 5 bases of the junction left unmatched. Germline V lookup: CDR1 SGHRS, CDR2 YFSETQ. The CDR3 DNA is TGCGCCAGCAGCGGAGGGACAGGGGAAGAGCAGTACTTC. Amino acid sequence: CASSGGTGEEQYF.

V and J are TRBV19 and TRBJ1-2; D gene uncertain. Germline-derived CDR1 and CDR2 are LNHDA and SQIVND (reference sequence). Trimming pared 1 base from V and 8 bases from J, leaving 17 bases between. CDR3 size: 15 residues. CDR3 coding DNA: TGTGCCAGTAGTATAGGCCAGGCACCTTTCAGCGGCTACACCTTC. The encoded protein is CASSIGQAPFSGYTF.

The genes are TRBV2 and TRBJ2-3, with 7 bases lining up with TRBD1. With 10 bases clipped from V and 0 bases from J, the junction kept 7 bases outside the gene matches. CDR1 is SNHLY and CDR2 is FYNNEI in the germline V gene. The length of the CDR3 is 14 residues. The CDR3 DNA reads as TGTGCCAACAAGGGACAGCCTAGCACAGATACGCAGTATTTT. Translating it yields CANKGQPSTDTQYF.

The V call is TRBV7-6, the J call TRBJ2-5; a possible D gene is TRBD1 (6 bases). Trimming cost V 2 bases and J 2 bases, with 9 bases left between them. Looked up from germline, CDR1 is SGHVS and CDR2 is FNYEAQ. The CDR3 totals 14 residues. CDR3 coding DNA: TGTGCCAGCAGCTTATATCAGGGGCAAGAGACCCAGTACTTC. Its translation is CASSLYQGQETQYF.

This clonotype was counted ten times or more. The V call is TRBV20-1, the J call TRBJ2-1; perhaps TRBD2 as D (6 bases). The germline gives CDR1 DFQATT, CDR2 SNEGSKA (reference sequence). The CDR3 is made up of 16 amino acids. V was shortened by 1 base and J by 0 bases, with 13 bases between the two germline ends. The CDR3 DNA is TGCAGTGCTAGAGCGGCGACTAGTCCCTCCTACAATGAGCAGTTCTTC. Protein sequence: CSARAATSPSYNEQFF.

To note about this clonotype: A much larger clone lies one base from this, so it may be a read error. Without the conserved terminal phenylalanine or tryptophan, this CDR3 likely stems from a read error. The rearrangement joins TRBV20-1 to TRBJ2-7, with D perhaps TRBD1 (5 bases). The germline gives CDR1 DFQATT, CDR2 SNEGSKA (reference sequence). The CDR3 consists of 12 residues. Trimming left V 7 bases short and J 3 bases short, with 13 bases between. This chain's CDR3 is CSVFGHGYEQYS. The CDR3 DNA follows: TGCAGTGTGTTCGGACACGGCTACGAGCAGTACTCC.

This clonotype was seen a handful of times. This chain connects TRBV12-3 or TRBV12-4 to TRBJ2-5; D unclear. The CDR3 totals 15 residues. Deletions cut 3 bases from V and 5 bases from J, with 16 bases between. The CDR3 DNA follows: TGTGCCAGCAGTTTCGCGGACCCAAACCTTGAGACCCAGTACTTC. Its protein product is CASSFADPNLETQYF.

This clonotype was observed a few times. The chain has TRBV20-1 and TRBJ1-1, with 8 bases matching TRBD1. The V gene's germline CDR1 is DFQATT and CDR2 SNEGSKA (reference sequence). The CDR3 has 13 amino acids. As DNA, the CDR3 is TGCAGCGTACCGGGACAGGCCGACACTGAAGCTTTCTTT. Translated: CSVPGQADTEAFF.

This clonotype was detected only a few times. The chain is built from TRBV3-1 and TRBJ1-2; D not certain. This CDR3 region has 16 residues. With 0 bases removed from V and 1 base from J, the gap between germline ends came to 12 bases. Germline lookup yields CDR1 LGHDT and CDR2 YNNKEL (reference sequence). CDR3 in DNA: TGTGCCAGCAGCCAAGAACACGGAGCGTTTAACTATGGCTACACCTTC. This translates into CASSQEHGAFNYGYTF.

This clonotype was found many times. The CDR3 sequence: CASSPLAGAPSNYGYTF. The CDR3 DNA is TGTGCCAGCAGCCCCCTCGCGGGGGCCCCTAGTAACTATGGCTACACCTTC. This chain links TRBV3-1 with TRBJ1-2, with D maybe TRBD1 (6 bases). Per the germline V gene, CDR1 is LGHDT and CDR2 is YNNKEL (reference sequence). The CDR3 has 17 residues. With 4 bases removed from V and 1 base from J, the gap between germline ends came to 19 bases.

The DNA of the CDR3 is TGTGCCAGCAGCCCCGGACAGGCCCACAATACGCAGTATTTT. Its translation is CASSPGQAHNTQYF. The V call is TRBV5-5, the J call TRBJ2-3; TRBD1 matches 7 bases. Germline assignment: CDR1 SGHKS and CDR2 YYEKEE (reference sequence). The CDR3 totals 14 residues. J gave up 7 bases and V 4 bases, and 9 bases lay outside the gene matches. Based on the CDR3 plus reference TRBV5-5 and TRBJ2-3, the full variable domain is DAGVTQSPTHLIKTRGQQVTLRCSPISGHKSVSWYQQVLGQGPQFIFQYYEKEERGRGNFPDRFSARQFPNYSSELNVNALLLGDSALYLCASSPGQAHNTQYFGPGTRLTVL.

This clonotype appeared many times. The chain employs TRBV7-8 and TRBJ2-2; D is uncertain. CDR1 SGHVS and CDR2 FQNEAQ come from the germline V gene. The V and J ends lost 1 base and 0 bases respectively, with 12 bases between them. There are 17 residues in the CDR3. The CDR3 spells CASSLGPGEPNTGELFF. The DNA of the CDR3 is TGTGCCAGCAGCTTAGGACCTGGGGAACCGAACACCGGGGAGCTGTTTTTT.

The rearrangement uses TRBV5-4 and TRBJ2-5, with a tentative D call TRBD2 (6 bases). Trimming removed 4 bases at V and 5 bases at J, with 15 bases between. This CDR3 is 14 amino acids long. Per germline, CDR1 SGHNT and CDR2 YYREEE (reference sequence). CDR3 sequence (DNA): TGTGCCAGCAGCCAAAAAGCGGGCACGGAGACCCAGTACTTC. Its protein is CASSQKAGTETQYF.

The CDR3 nucleotides read TGTGCCAGCAGTCTGAAGTCCGGGCCGGGTTTCTCCCTCCACTTT. Amino acids: CASSLKSGPGFSLHF. The chain has TRBV12-3 or TRBV12-4 and TRBJ1-6; D is unresolved. V lost 5 bases and J 14 bases, leaving 22 bases between the germline ends. The CDR3 length is 15 residues.

The sample holds many counts of this clonotype. The chain combines TRBV7-8 with TRBJ2-1; D might be TRBD1 or TRBD2, each matching 5 bases. The CDR3 has 14 residues. Germline assignment: CDR1 SGHVS and CDR2 FQNEAQ. Trimming took 5 bases from V and 12 from J, leaving 20 bases between them. The CDR3 loop is CASSPGSDPSGQFF. The DNA for the CDR3 is TGTGCCAGCAGCCCAGGGAGCGACCCCTCCGGGCAGTTCTTC. Full variable domain (missing parts from reference TRBV7-8 and TRBJ2-1): GAGVSQSPRYKVAKRGQDVALRCDPISGHVSLFWYQQALGQGPEFLTYFQNEAQLDKSGLPSDRFFAERPEGSVSTLKIQRTQQEDSAVYLCASSPGSDPSGQFFGPGTRLTVL.

J is TRBJ1-1 and V is TRBV6-5; no clear D. Germline lookup yields CDR1 MNHEY and CDR2 SVGAGI. The CDR3 totals 13 residues. V was clipped by 8 bases and J by 1 base, with 11 bases between them. The CDR3 nucleotides read TGTGCCAGCGGTAGGAGACCGAACACTGAAGCTTTCTTT. This translates into CASGRRPNTEAFF.

This clonotype has at least ten counts. This chain joins TRBV5-1 and TRBJ2-7; D is perhaps TRBD1 (6 bases). This CDR3 region has 15 residues. Trimming left V 2 bases short and J 2 bases short, with 14 bases between. Germline CDR1 SGHRS, CDR2 YFSETQ. The CDR3 DNA reads TGCGCCAGCAGCTTTTCCAGGGGCATCCCCTACGAGCAGTACTTC. This sequence encodes CASSFSRGIPYEQYF.

In its sample, this clonotype was seen many times. This chain links TRBV2 with TRBJ2-7, with 10 positions matching TRBD1. Unmatched junction bases numbered 6, after V lost 4 bases and J lost 0 bases. CDR3 length: 16 residues. CDR1 SNHLY and CDR2 FYNNEI come from the germline V gene. In DNA, the CDR3 is TGTGCCAGCAGTGGGAGTCGACAGGGGGCCTCCTACGAGCAGTACTTC. It translates to CASSGSRQGASYEQYF. Full variable domain (missing parts from reference TRBV2 and TRBJ2-7): EPEVTQTPSHQVTQMGQEVILRCVPISNHLYFYWYRQILGQKVEFLVSFYNNEISEKSEIFDDQFSVERPDGSNFTLKIRSTKLEDSAMYFCASSGSRQGASYEQYFGPGTRLTVT.